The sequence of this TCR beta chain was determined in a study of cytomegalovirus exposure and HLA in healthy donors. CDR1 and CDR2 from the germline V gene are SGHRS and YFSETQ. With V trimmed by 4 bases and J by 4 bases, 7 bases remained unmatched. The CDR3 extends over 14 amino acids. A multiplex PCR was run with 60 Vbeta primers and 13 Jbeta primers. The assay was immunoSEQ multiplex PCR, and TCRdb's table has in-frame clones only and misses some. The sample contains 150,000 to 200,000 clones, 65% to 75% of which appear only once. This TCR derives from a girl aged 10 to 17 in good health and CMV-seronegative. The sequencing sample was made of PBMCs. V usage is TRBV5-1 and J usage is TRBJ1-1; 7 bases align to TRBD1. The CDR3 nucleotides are TGCGCCAGCAGCCCCGGACAGGTTGGCACTGAAGCTTTCTTT. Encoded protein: CASSPGQVGTEAFF.